Below are 8 T cell receptor beta chains sequenced from a single sample in a study of spatial heterogeneity in lung cancer. The time point is: sample taken at primary tumor resection. No cells were sorted before sequencing. The whole RNA sequenced was extracted from tumor, nontumor lung or frozen PBMC. Each CDR3 protein gets one entry after TCRdb re-called the 5' RACE reads with MiXCR. The sample lists around 19,000 distinct CDR3 sequences, 19% occurring once. Sample: PBMCs, taken at surgery. These receptors all stem from a male donor with early-stage non-small cell lung cancer.

This clonotype was found many times. The chain joins TRBV11-2 to TRBJ2-2; D perhaps matches TRBD2 (5 bases). The CDR3 is made up of 12 amino acids. The V end lost 7 bases, the J end lost 7 bases, and 10 bases lay between the germline ends. From germline, CDR1 is SGHAT and CDR2 FQNNGV. The DNA for the CDR3 is TGTGCCAGCACCAGCGGATTCGGGGAGCTGTTTTTT. Amino acids: CASTSGFGELFF.

This clonotype showed up many times. The chain recombines TRBV9 with TRBJ2-3; the D is unclear. Germline-derived CDR1 and CDR2 are SGDLS and YYNGEE. The length of the CDR3 is 16 residues. Trimming took 0 bases from V and 3 from J, leaving 14 bases between them. CDR3 residues: CASSVEAGTLTDTQYF. The CDR3 bases are TGTGCCAGCAGCGTAGAGGCTGGAACGTTGACAGATACGCAGTATTTT.

This clonotype was seen repeatedly, ten times or more. The chain couples TRBV10-2 to TRBJ2-7; the D gene is possibly TRBD1 (5 bases). Trimming stripped 3 bases from V and 5 bases from J, with 20 bases between. The CDR3 has 16 amino acids. The V gene's germline CDR1 is WSHSY and CDR2 SAAADI. CDR3 protein: CASSDRNAGLYNEQYF. Here the CDR3 DNA reads TGCGCCAGCAGTGATCGAAATGCAGGGTTGTATAACGAGCAGTACTTC.

The V gene is TRBV6-1, the J gene TRBJ2-4; D may be TRBD1 (6 bases). This CDR3 contains 13 residues. Trimming took off 5 bases at V and 8 bases at J, with 13 bases between the two ends. CDR1 is MNHNS, CDR2 SASEGT, per germline. This chain's CDR3 is CASSFQAGDIQYF. The CDR3 DNA follows: TGTGCCAGCAGTTTTCAGGCAGGGGACATTCAGTACTTC.

This sequence joins TRBV12-3 or TRBV12-4 and TRBJ1-2, with D tentatively TRBD1 (6 bases). The CDR3 runs to 14 residues. V shed 6 bases and J shed 7 bases, with 18 bases lying between them. CDR3 DNA sequence: TGTGCCAGCAGCATGGGGCGGGGGCATCGTGGCTACACCTTC. It is translated as CASSMGRGHRGYTF.

The chain carries TRBV5-5 and TRBJ2-3; D perhaps matches TRBD2 (5 bases). The CDR3 is 14 residues long. In germline, CDR1 is SGHKS, CDR2 YYEKEE (reference sequence). Deletions cut 0 bases from V and 4 bases from J, with 9 bases between. The CDR3: CASSLDGSPDTQYF. In DNA, the CDR3 is TGTGCCAGCAGCTTGGATGGGAGCCCAGATACGCAGTATTTT.

This clonotype came up a few times. This chain uses TRBV7-9 with TRBJ1-1, with D perhaps TRBD1 (5 bases). V gave up 3 bases and J gave up 4 bases, with 15 bases separating them. CDR1 and CDR2 from the germline V gene are SEHNR and FQNEAQ (reference sequence). The CDR3 contains 15 residues. The CDR3 here is CASSFQVGRSTEAFF. As DNA, the CDR3 is TGTGCCAGCAGCTTTCAGGTGGGGCGCAGCACTGAAGCTTTCTTT.

This chain joins TRBV19 and TRBJ1-1; D gene uncertain. Per the germline V gene, CDR1 is LNHDA and CDR2 is SQIVND (reference sequence). V was trimmed by 3 bases and J by 9 bases, leaving 11 bases between them. This CDR3 has 12 amino acids. The CDR3: CASSMSSPQAFF. The DNA of the CDR3 is TGTGCCAGTAGTATGAGTAGCCCCCAAGCTTTCTTT.